A selection of T cell receptor beta chains follows, all from one sample in a study of blood T cell repertoires in COVID-19. Produced via immunoSEQ multiplex PCR; TCRdb's table is partial and in-frame only. This table has about 270,000 clones, approximately 90% appearing once. The sample comprised PBMCs or T cells enriched from blood (not recorded which). Every receptor here comes from a man aged 35 to 55 who had been exposed to COVID-19. CDR3s include the opening cysteine and the closing phenylalanine or tryptophan. A D gene is named only where the DNA matches it firmly. The listing skips clone size in some rows; elsewhere it reads once, few, many or a size class.

d_gene,abundance,j_gene,v_gene,CDR3aa,CDR3nt
TRBD2,NA,TRBJ2-1,TRBV3-1/TRBV3-2,CASSQQRGPYNEQFF,TGTGCCAGCAGCCAACAGCGGGGGCCCTACAATGAGCAGTTCTTC
TRBD2,NA,TRBJ2-7,TRBV6-5,CASLIAGGDYEQYF,TGTGCCAGCCTAATTGCGGGGGGTGACTACGAGCAGTACTTC
NA,NA,TRBJ2-1,TRBV18,CASSTGTPSYNEQFF,TGTGCCAGCTCAACCGGGACACCGTCCTACAATGAGCAGTTCTTC
NA,NA,TRBJ1-5,TRBV27,CASSFKTGNQPQHF,TGTGCCAGCAGTTTTAAGACAGGCAATCAGCCCCAGCATTTT
TRBD2,NA,TRBJ2-3,TRBV7-8,CASSFQTSGNTDTQYF,TGTGCCAGCAGCTTCCAGACTAGCGGGAACACAGATACGCAGTATTTT
TRBD2,NA,TRBJ2-7,TRBV19,CASSYRLAGGIYEQYF,TGTGCCAGTAGTTATCGACTAGCGGGAGGTATCTACGAGCAGTACTTC
NA,NA,TRBJ1-1,TRBV10-3,CAISEGDFAEAFF,TGTGCCATCAGTGAGGGAGATTTCGCTGAAGCTTTCTTT
NA,NA,TRBJ2-7,TRBV7-9,CASTGRASYEQYF,TGTGCCAGCACCGGGCGAGCATCCTACGAGCAGTACTTC
NA,NA,TRBJ2-7,TRBV27,CASSAGQISYEQYF,TGTGCCAGCAGCGCAGGACAGATCTCCTACGAGCAGTACTTC
TRBD1,NA,TRBJ2-7,TRBV24-1,CATRYNRGRTLSSYEQYF,TGTGCCACCAGGTACAACAGGGGGCGCACCTTAAGCTCCTACGAGCAGTACTTC
TRBD2,NA,TRBJ2-5,TRBV2,CASSVGGLPEETQYF,TGTGCCAGCAGTGTGGGGGGACTACCGGAAGAGACCCAGTACTTC
NA,NA,TRBJ1-1,TRBV27,CASSLLGGGNTEAFF,TGTGCCAGCAGTTTATTGGGGGGTGGAAACACTGAAGCTTTCTTT
TRBD1,NA,TRBJ2-7,TRBV19,CASSRQGWLYEQYF,TGTGCCAGTAGTCGACAGGGTTGGCTCTACGAGCAGTACTTC
TRBD1,NA,TRBJ1-2,TRBV5-6,CASSLAPAGGAEGYTF,TGTGCCAGCAGCTTGGCCCCGGCAGGGGGCGCAGAAGGCTACACCTTC
TRBD2,NA,TRBJ2-1,TRBV11-2,CASSPPTSGYNEQFF,TGTGCCAGCAGCCCCCCGACTAGCGGCTACAATGAGCAGTTCTTC
NA,NA,TRBJ2-1,TRBV9,CASSVTGRHNEQFF,TGTGCCAGCAGCGTGACCGGGAGACACAATGAGCAGTTCTTC
TRBD2,once,TRBJ2-1,TRBV6-2/TRBV6-3,CASSYSSERGFNEQFF,TGTGCCAGCAGTTACTCGAGTGAGCGGGGCTTCAATGAGCAGTTCTTC
TRBD2,NA,TRBJ2-2,TRBV5-6,CASSPGPGLRTGELFF,TGTGCCAGCAGCCCGGGACCGGGACTACGTACCGGGGAGCTGTTTTTT
TRBD2,NA,TRBJ2-7,TRBV28,CASSLAGGQEEQYF,TGTGCCAGCAGCCTAGCGGGAGGGCAGGAAGAGCAGTACTTC
NA,NA,TRBJ1-2,TRBV11-2,CASSTWGEGDHYGYTF,TGTGCCAGCAGCACCTGGGGGGAGGGAGATCACTATGGCTACACCTTC
TRBD1,NA,TRBJ1-6,TRBV11-1,CASSFSAGGNSPLHF,TGTGCCAGCAGCTTCTCAGCAGGGGGAAATTCACCCCTCCACTTT
NA,NA,TRBJ1-1,TRBV28,CASRRGNTEAFF,TGTGCCAGCAGGCGGGGGAACACTGAAGCTTTCTTT
NA,NA,TRBJ1-1,TRBV5-6,CASSSTGWVNTEAFF,TGTGCCAGCAGCTCTACAGGGTGGGTGAACACTGAAGCTTTCTTT
TRBD2,NA,TRBJ2-7,TRBV27,CASSFSGTSGRSTYEQYF,TGTGCCAGCAGTTTCTCCGGGACTAGCGGGAGATCGACCTACGAGCAGTACTTC
NA,NA,TRBJ2-1,TRBV18,CASSPPSSSSYNEQFF,TGTGCCAGCTCACCACCCTCTAGTTCTTCGTACAATGAGCAGTTCTTC
NA,NA,TRBJ1-1,TRBV5-5,CASSFHLAMNTEAFF,TGTGCCAGCAGCTTTCATCTCGCGATGAACACTGAAGCTTTCTTT
TRBD2,NA,TRBJ2-1,TRBV7-3,CASSLGLAGGEQFF,TGTGCCAGCAGCCTCGGACTAGCGGGAGGTGAGCAGTTCTTC
NA,NA,TRBJ2-2,TRBV10-3,CAIPGEEAGQNTGELFF,TGTGCCATCCCGGGGGAGGAAGCGGGACAAAACACCGGGGAGCTGTTTTTT
NA,NA,TRBJ2-1,TRBV4-2,CASNLIGGGTNNEQFF,TGTGCCAGCAATCTAATCGGCGGCGGGACCAACAATGAGCAGTTCTTC
NA,many,TRBJ1-1,TRBV29-1,CSVHRARTEAFF,TGCAGCGTGCACAGGGCTCGCACTGAAGCTTTCTTT
NA,once,TRBJ2-3,TRBV7-3,CASSLNPQGRGTQYF,TGTGCCAGCAGCTTAAATCCGCAGGGGCGAGGTACGCAGTATTTT
NA,once,TRBJ2-7,TRBV28,CASSLDSSNEQYF,TGTGCCAGCAGTCTAGACAGTTCCAACGAGCAGTACTTC
TRBD1,NA,TRBJ1-3,TRBV24-1,CATSENPGGGDTIYF,TGTGCCACCAGTGAGAACCCAGGGGGCGGTGACACCATATATTTT
NA,once,TRBJ2-7,TRBV28,CASSLTGLEHVNEQYF,TGTGCCAGCAGTCTTACCGGACTGGAGCATGTAAACGAGCAGTACTTC
NA,NA,TRBJ2-1,TRBV5-1,CASSRGQGLLAVNNEQFF,TGCGCCAGCAGCCGTGGACAGGGGTTACTAGCGGTCAACAATGAGCAGTTCTTC